The 22 T cell receptor beta chains given below trace back to one sample, sequenced in a study of PD-1 blockade in classical Hodgkin lymphoma. Regarding time point: cycle 4 day 1 (C4D1), after around six weeks of nivolumab. Relapse was seen in all patients after autologous stem cell transplantation, and brentuximab vedotin exposure was variable. Some clones are missing from TCRdb's copy, which holds only in-frame ones; the method was immunoSEQ multiplex PCR. The sample has over 70,000 clones, roughly nine tenths seen once. The source was peripheral blood mononuclear cells (PBMCs), collected before the fourth cycle of nivolumab. The receptors originated from a human donor with classical Hodgkin lymphoma.

J is TRBJ1-1 and V is TRBV2; maybe TRBD1 (6 bases). Deletions cut 6 bases from V and 0 bases from J, with 17 bases between. Germline V gene sequence: CDR1 SNHLY, CDR2 FYNNEI. The CDR3 extends over 16 amino acids. CDR3 residues: CASRFTGYGVNTEAFF. CDR3 nucleotides: TGTGCCAGCAGATTTACAGGGTATGGGGTGAACACTGAAGCTTTCTTT.

As DNA, the CDR3 is TGTGCCAGCAGTGAGACGGCGGGTCGGTATGAAAAACTGTTTTTT. This translates into CASSETAGRYEKLFF. V is TRBV6-4 and J is TRBJ1-4; D is undetermined. This CDR3 spans 15 amino acids. Trimming stripped 3 bases from V and 6 bases from J, with 14 bases between. From germline, CDR1 is MRHNA and CDR2 SNTAGT.

This sequence joins TRBV6-1 and TRBJ2-7, with D possibly TRBD1 on 6 matching bases. The germline V and J ends were trimmed by 8 bases and 0 bases, with 11 bases remaining between them. CDR1 is MNHNS and CDR2 is SASEGT in the germline V gene. The CDR3 extends over 13 amino acids. CDR3 nucleotide sequence: TGTGCCAGCCGGGGACACGTCTCCTACGAGCAGTACTTC. Encoded protein: CASRGHVSYEQYF.

The chain recombines TRBV11-2 with TRBJ1-4; D is uncertain. Germline CDR1 and CDR2: SGHAT and FQNNGV. V lost 3 bases to trimming and J lost 0 bases, with 5 bases between them. The length of the CDR3 is 14 residues. The CDR3 DNA follows: TGTGCCAGCAGCTTTGGGTCAACTAATGAAAAACTGTTTTTT. Its protein is CASSFGSTNEKLFF.

This chain connects TRBV12-5 to TRBJ1-5, with a tentative D call TRBD1 (6 bases). Trimming took 7 bases from V and 5 from J, leaving 12 bases between them. CDR3 length: 13 residues. Germline values: CDR1 LGHNT, CDR2 FRNRAP. CDR3 in amino acids: CASATGFHQPQHF. The CDR3 DNA reads as TGTGCTAGTGCTACAGGGTTTCATCAGCCCCAGCATTTT. Full variable domain (rest looked up from reference TRBV12-5 and TRBJ1-5): DARVTQTPRHKVTEMGQEVTMRCQPILGHNTVFWYRQTMMQGLELLAYFRNRAPLDDSGMPKDRFSAEMPDATLATLKIQPSEPRDSAVYFCASATGFHQPQHFGDGTRLSIL.

The J gene is TRBJ2-5, the V gene TRBV18; 9 bases align to TRBD2. The CDR3 runs 17 residues. CDR1 is KGHSH and CDR2 is LQKENI in the germline V gene. Losses at the gene ends were 5 bases for V and 6 bases for J; bases not matched to a gene: 16. The CDR3 sequence is CASSSYSGTREGQTQYF. DNA for the CDR3: TGTGCCAGCTCATCTTATTCCGGGACGCGGGAGGGCCAGACCCAGTACTTC.

The chain carries TRBV27 and TRBJ2-7; D gene unclear. Trimming stripped 3 bases from V and 5 bases from J, with 11 bases between. The CDR3 totals 13 residues. Germline lookup yields CDR1 MNHEY and CDR2 SMNVEV (reference sequence). CDR3 DNA: TGTGCCAGCAGTTTTCGGAACTTCCACGAGCAGTACTTC. This translates into CASSFRNFHEQYF.

The J gene is TRBJ2-7, the V gene TRBV19; D not certain. The CDR3 has 15 amino acids. Germline CDR1 is LNHDA and CDR2 is SQIVND (reference sequence). The V gene lost 6 bases and the J gene lost 0 bases, with 15 bases spanning the gap. The DNA for the CDR3 is TGTGCCAGTAGCCCCACCTACCCCAGCTCCTACGAGCAGTACTTC. Its translation is CASSPTYPSSYEQYF.

This chain uses TRBV7-2 with TRBJ2-5; 9 bases are a match to TRBD1. The CDR3 contains 17 residues. Germline lookup yields CDR1 SGHTA and CDR2 FQGNSA. V shed 4 bases, J shed 2 bases, and the junction held 11 bases outside the gene matches. The CDR3 DNA reads TGTGCCAGCAGCTCCTACAGGGGGCCAACCCTACAAGAGACCCAGTACTTC. Translation: CASSSYRGPTLQETQYF.

V gene TRBV6-5 combines with J gene TRBJ1-1; D ambiguous. CDR3 size: 14 residues. Trimming stripped 8 bases from V and 1 base from J, with 14 bases between. From germline, CDR1 is MNHEY and CDR2 SVGAGI. In nucleotides, the CDR3 is TGTGCCAGCGCCCTAGACGCCTCGAACACTGAAGCTTTCTTT. It encodes CASALDASNTEAFF.

This chain uses TRBV21-1 with TRBJ1-3; the table's D call, TRBD1, was not checked against the DNA. TRBV21-1 is tagged as a pseudogene. The CDR3 is 19 residues long. This chain's CDR3 is CASSTRQGASQSSGNTIYF. In nucleotides, the CDR3 is TGTGCCAGCAGCACGCGACAGGGGGCTAGTCAATCTTCTGGAAACACCATATATTTT.

This chain links TRBV19 with TRBJ1-5, with 7 bases that match TRBD1. J lost 4 bases, V lost 6 bases, and 3 bases had no gene match. The CDR3 is 13 amino acids. Germline V gene sequence: CDR1 LNHDA, CDR2 SQIVND (reference sequence). The CDR3 sequence is CASRGQLNQPQHF. The CDR3 DNA reads TGTGCCAGTAGGGGACAGTTAAATCAGCCCCAGCATTTT.

This rearrangement joins TRBV6-5 to TRBJ2-2; D unclear. CDR1 and CDR2 (germline): MNHEY, SVGAGI. V was shortened by 2 bases and J by 6 bases, with 7 bases between the two germline ends. This CDR3 is 13 amino acids long. This CDR3 reads CASSYRFAGELFF. Written as DNA, the CDR3 is TGTGCCAGCAGTTACAGATTCGCCGGGGAGCTGTTTTTT.

This chain links TRBV19 with TRBJ2-7, with 11 nucleotides matching TRBD1. Germline CDR1 reads LNHDA; CDR2 reads SQIVND (reference sequence). This CDR3 has 14 residues. Germline trimming cut 6 bases from V and 3 bases from J; bases unmatched to any gene: 4. This chain's CDR3 is CASRPGQGDYEQYF. The DNA for the CDR3 is TGTGCCAGTAGGCCGGGACAGGGGGACTACGAGCAGTACTTC.

This clone occurred once. This rearrangement joins TRBV27 to TRBJ1-1; D is ambiguous. The CDR3 totals 13 residues. Per the germline V gene, CDR1 is MNHEY and CDR2 is SMNVEV (reference sequence). V was trimmed by 10 bases and J by 0 bases, leaving 12 bases between them. The CDR3 here is CATHDGMNTEAFF. The CDR3 coding sequence is TGTGCCACCCACGACGGCATGAACACTGAAGCTTTCTTT.

The chain has TRBV10-2 and TRBJ1-1; D is unclear. CDR3 size: 12 residues. V was clipped by 0 bases and J by 7 bases, with 6 bases between them. Per the germline V gene, CDR1 is WSHSY and CDR2 is SAAADI. The CDR3 coding sequence is TGCGCCAGCAGTGAGTCTACGGGTGAAGCTTTCTTT. This sequence encodes CASSESTGEAFF.

The J gene is TRBJ2-2, the V gene TRBV11-3; TRBD2 matches at 10 bases. This CDR3 spans 16 amino acids. Germline CDR1 SGHNT, CDR2 YENEEA. With V trimmed by 1 base and J by 6 bases, 5 bases remained unmatched. The CDR3: CASSLVPSGGAGELFF. The CDR3 DNA is TGTGCCAGCAGCTTAGTCCCCAGCGGGGGGGCCGGGGAGCTGTTTTTT.

The genes are TRBV27 and TRBJ2-7; no firm D call. Germline V gives CDR1 MNHEY, CDR2 SMNVEV (reference sequence). The CDR3 has 12 residues. V lost 10 bases and J lost 1, with 11 bases in between. The CDR3 DNA follows: TGTGCCACCTACGGAAGTTCCTACGAGCAGTACTTC. This encodes CATYGSSYEQYF.

This clone occurred once. The CDR3 sequence is CASSPILTGGGDEQFF. CDR3 in DNA: TGTGCCAGCTCACCGATACTTACAGGGGGCGGGGATGAGCAGTTCTTC. The V and J genes are TRBV18 and TRBJ2-1; 9 bases fit TRBD1. The CDR3 runs 16 residues. V was pared by 3 bases and J by 8 bases, with 11 bases of the junction left unmatched. The germline gives CDR1 KGHSH, CDR2 LQKENI.

Here the CDR3 DNA reads TGTGCCAGCAGCTTAGAAGCGGGGGGGAGCTACGAGCAGTACTTC. Protein product: CASSLEAGGSYEQYF. The chain joins TRBV7-6 to TRBJ2-7; 10 positions match TRBD2. This CDR3 comprises 15 residues. Germline V gene data show CDR1 as SGHVS and CDR2 as FNYEAQ. After removal of 1 base from V and 3 bases from J, the junction contained 3 bases not matched to a gene.

The chain recombines TRBV19 with TRBJ2-5; TRBD1 matches 7 bases. Trimming at V came to 3 bases and at J to 1 base, leaving 5 bases not matched to a gene. Germline V gives CDR1 LNHDA, CDR2 SQIVND (reference sequence). The CDR3 contains 15 residues. This chain's CDR3 is CASSIQRGRQETQYF. The CDR3 DNA reads TGTGCCAGTAGTATTCAGAGGGGGCGCCAAGAGACCCAGTACTTC. The full variable domain, completed using reference TRBV19 and TRBJ2-5, is DGGITQSPKYLFRKEGQNVTLSCEQNLNHDAMYWYRQDPGQGLRLIYYSQIVNDFQKGDIAEGYSVSREKKESFPLTVTSAQKNPTAFYLCASSIQRGRQETQYFGPGTRLLVL.

V and J are TRBV7-2 and TRBJ1-2, with no clear D. This CDR3 comprises 14 residues. From germline, CDR1 is SGHTA and CDR2 FQGNSA. V was shortened by 1 base and J by 2 bases, with 8 bases between the two germline ends. The CDR3 coding sequence is TGTGCCAGCAGCTTAGTAGGGTTCAACTATGGCTACACCTTC. Translated, it gives CASSLVGFNYGYTF.